The sequence of this TCR beta chain was determined in a study of molecular identifiers for immune sequencing clone quantification. This clonotype has at least ten counts. Via MiXCR, TCRdb re-called the PCR reads, giving one row per CDR3 protein. Of fewer than 350,000 distinct CDR3 sequences listed, about a quarter are singletons. The receptor was isolated from a human donor in good health. Some libraries in this study had Jurkat cell RNA spiked in. What was sequenced was naive CD8+ T cells from blood, with Jurkat cell RNA spiked in. Subset indicated: FACS-sorted CD8+CD4-CCR7+CD45RA+ naive T cells.

The CDR3 DNA reads as TGCAGCGTTGCCCCAGCAGCAGGCCCTAGGGAGCAGTACTTC. It encodes CSVAPAAGPREQYF. The gene calls are TRBV29-1 and TRBJ2-7; D remains unclear. Germline CDR1 SQVTM, CDR2 ANQGSEA. The V end was cut by 4 bases, the J end by 7 bases, with 20 bases between. This CDR3 comprises 14 residues.